This T cell receptor (beta chain) is from a study of patients and donors after allogeneic stem cell transplantation. The CDR3 contains 16 residues. Looked up from germline, CDR1 is MNHEY and CDR2 is SMNVEV (reference sequence). J was trimmed by 5 bases and V by 2 bases; bases with no gene match: 8. TCRdb ran MiXCR on the RT-PCR reads and lists one entry per CDR3 protein. The sample lists roughly 940,000 distinct CDR3 sequences; roughly 17% were seen once. There are a few counts of this clonotype. The sequenced material came from blood, either unsorted or a sorted T cell fraction (not recorded which). This receptor was taken from a human donor who was either an allogeneic HSCT recipient or a stem cell or donor lymphocyte infusion donor (not recorded which). It is not recorded whose cells these are; they may come from a transplant donor. V and J are TRBV27 and TRBJ2-5; TRBD2 matches at 10 bases. CDR3 nucleotide sequence: TGTGCCAGCAGTTTAAGCGGGAGGGGGGATGAGGAGACCCAGTACTTC. It translates to CASSLSGRGDEETQYF.